Each of the 24 T cell receptor beta chains below was sequenced from the same sample in a study of cytomegalovirus exposure and HLA in healthy donors. Sequenced by immunoSEQ multiplex PCR; TCRdb stores in-frame clones only, minus some. The sample yields about 250,000 clones, roughly 84% seen once. Sequencing was performed on PBMCs. These receptors came from a man aged 18 to 30 in good health and CMV-seropositive.

This clone was found once. The rearrangement links TRBV11-2 to TRBJ2-2; TRBD1 is a possible D gene (6 bases). The CDR3 extends over 14 amino acids. Germline assignment: CDR1 SGHAT and CDR2 FQNNGV. Trimming cost V 1 base and J 4 bases, with 7 bases left between them. CDR3 region: CASSLGGPTGELFF. The CDR3 DNA reads as TGTGCCAGCAGCTTAGGGGGGCCCACCGGGGAGCTGTTTTTT.

This chain links TRBV7-7 with TRBJ2-3, with D perhaps matching TRBD1 (5 bases). Germline CDR1 reads SSHAT; CDR2 reads FNYEAQ (reference sequence). The length of the CDR3 is 15 residues. Trimming cost V 1 base and J 0 bases, with 8 bases left between them. The CDR3 loop is CASSLGQGSTDTQYF. The DNA of the CDR3 is TGTGCCAGCAGCTTAGGGCAGGGTAGCACAGATACGCAGTATTTT.

The chain recombines TRBV28 with TRBJ2-2; D is unclear. The V gene's germline CDR1 is MDHEN and CDR2 SYDVKM. Between the trimmed V and J ends, which lost 5 bases and 6 bases, there was a span of 7 bases. The CDR3 sequence is 12 residues long. CDR3 sequence reads: CASSPFSGELFF. The CDR3, as DNA: TGTGCCAGCAGTCCCTTCTCCGGGGAGCTGTTTTTT.

This chain connects TRBV27 to TRBJ1-2; perhaps TRBD1 as D (5 bases). Germline V gives CDR1 MNHEY, CDR2 SMNVEV (reference sequence). The V gene lost 2 bases and the J gene lost 3 bases, with 13 bases spanning the gap. The CDR3 totals 15 residues. The CDR3 spells CASSLISGGDYGYTF. As DNA, the CDR3 is TGTGCCAGCAGTTTAATCTCGGGGGGGGACTATGGCTACACCTTC.

The chain has TRBV7-3 and TRBJ2-3; D uncertain. CDR1 SGHTA and CDR2 FQGTGA come from the germline V gene. The CDR3 is 14 amino acids. Between the trimmed V and J ends, which lost 5 bases and 2 bases, there was a span of 11 bases. This chain's CDR3 is CASSLFGFTDTQYF. As DNA, the CDR3 is TGTGCCAGCAGCCTCTTCGGGTTCACAGATACGCAGTATTTT.

CDR3 amino acids: CASSLDGSSYNEQFF. In DNA, the CDR3 is TGTGCCAGCAGTCTCGACGGAAGCTCCTACAATGAGCAGTTCTTC. The V gene is TRBV4-2, the J gene TRBJ2-1, with D uncertain. CDR3 length equals 15 residues. Trimming cost V 6 bases and J 0 bases, with 12 bases left between them. CDR1 LGHNA and CDR2 YNFKEQ come from the germline V gene.

The chain is built from TRBV10-2 and TRBJ2-7; 10 bases are shared with TRBD1. V lost 2 bases to trimming and J lost 4 bases; unmatched junction nucleotides: 5. Germline CDR1 and CDR2: WSHSY and SAAADI. This CDR3 is 15 amino acids long. The CDR3 loop reads CASSERQGASYEQYF. CDR3 nucleotides: TGCGCCAGCAGTGAGAGACAGGGGGCATCTTACGAGCAGTACTTC.

A single count supports this clone. The chain employs TRBV5-8 and TRBJ1-1; D perhaps matches TRBD1 (6 bases). CDR1 SGHTS and CDR2 YDEGEE come from the germline V gene. The CDR3 is 13 amino acids. Trimming stripped 1 base from V and 5 bases from J, with 9 bases between. CDR3 DNA: TGTGCCAGCAGCTTGAACAGGGATACTGAAGCTTTCTTT. Its translation: CASSLNRDTEAFF.

This chain links TRBV2 with TRBJ2-3, with 7 bases identical to TRBD1. The CDR3 runs 13 residues. Germline CDR1 and CDR2: SNHLY and FYNNEI. V shed 4 bases, J shed 3 bases, and the junction held 1 base outside the gene matches. Here the CDR3 reads CASSAQGTDTQYF. CDR3 in DNA: TGTGCCAGCAGTGCACAGGGGACAGATACGCAGTATTTT.

The chain couples TRBV27 to TRBJ1-2, with D hard to call. The CDR3 consists of 16 residues. Trimming shortened V by 0 bases and J by 4 bases, and 15 bases separated the two germline ends. The germline gives CDR1 MNHEY, CDR2 SMNVEV (reference sequence). The CDR3 protein is CASSLSIPYLPYGYTF. DNA of the CDR3: TGTGCCAGCAGTTTATCGATTCCATACCTTCCCTATGGCTACACCTTC.

The rearrangement links TRBV5-1 to TRBJ1-1; 8 bases agree with TRBD1. From germline, CDR1 is SGHRS and CDR2 YFSETQ. The CDR3 runs to 15 residues. J lost 7 bases, V lost 0 bases, and 8 bases had no gene match. CDR3 sequence reads: CASSLGTGGGGEAFF. The CDR3 region has the DNA TGCGCCAGCAGCTTGGGTACAGGGGGAGGGGGTGAAGCTTTCTTT.

The chain combines TRBV7-2 with TRBJ2-2; no firm D call. Germline loops: CDR1 SGHTA, CDR2 FQGNSA. V was cut by 5 bases and J by 7 bases, with 11 bases left in between. The CDR3 is 13 residues long. CDR3 DNA sequence: TGTGCCAGCAGCCGTGACCCCGGCGGGGAGCTGTTTTTT. Translating gives CASSRDPGGELFF.

The chain links TRBV30 to TRBJ2-7; TRBD2 agrees at 15 bases. The CDR3 has 19 amino acids. In germline, CDR1 is GTSNPN, CDR2 SVGIG (reference sequence). Trimming cost V 1 base and J 0 bases; bases outside gene matches: 10. CDR3 protein: CAWSGWTSGRGKPSYEQYF. CDR3 DNA sequence: TGTGCCTGGAGTGGTTGGACTAGCGGGAGGGGAAAGCCCTCCTACGAGCAGTACTTC.

V gene TRBV11-2 combines with J gene TRBJ1-5; D remains unclear. The CDR3 has 14 residues. Germline V gene data show CDR1 as SGHAT and CDR2 as FQNNGV. V was trimmed by 6 bases and J by 4 bases, leaving 13 bases between them. CDR3 sequence (DNA): TGTGCCAGCAGTGTTGCCCCCCATAATCAGCCCCAGCATTTT. This sequence encodes CASSVAPHNQPQHF. Supplemented by reference TRBV11-2 and TRBJ1-5, the full variable domain reads EAGVAQSPRYKIIEKRQSVAFWCNPISGHATLYWYQQILGQGPKLLIQFQNNGVVDDSQLPKDRFSAERLKGVDSTLKIQPAKLEDSAVYLCASSVAPHNQPQHFGDGTRLSIL.

V is TRBV5-6 and J is TRBJ1-4, with a weak D call TRBD1 (5 bases). Trimming shortened V by 4 bases and J by 7 bases, and 8 bases separated the two germline ends. Germline V lookup: CDR1 SGHDT, CDR2 YYEEEE. The CDR3 runs to 12 residues. The CDR3: CASSLGGEKLFF. CDR3 in DNA: TGTGCCAGCAGCCTGGGGGGTGAAAAACTGTTTTTT.

The chain recombines TRBV30 with TRBJ2-3, with 9 bases identical to TRBD2. The germline gives CDR1 GTSNPN, CDR2 SVGIG (reference sequence). This CDR3 region has 14 residues. Trimming cost V 4 bases and J 2 bases; bases outside gene matches: 4. The CDR3 reads CAWTIAGATDTQYF. The CDR3, as DNA: TGTGCCTGGACCATAGCGGGGGCCACAGATACGCAGTATTTT.

This chain links TRBV29-1 with TRBJ2-2; the D gene is possibly TRBD2 (5 bases). From germline, CDR1 is SQVTM and CDR2 ANQGSEA. The CDR3 has 13 residues. V was pared by 1 base and J by 3 bases, with 6 bases between. The chain's CDR3 is CSVEGTYTGELFF. The CDR3 DNA is TGCAGCGTTGAAGGGACTTACACCGGGGAGCTGTTTTTT.

This chain links TRBV10-2 with TRBJ2-1, with TRBD1 as a possible D gene (6 bases). This CDR3 comprises 15 residues. The V end lost 3 bases, the J end lost 4 bases, and 13 bases lay between the germline ends. Germline loops: CDR1 WSHSY, CDR2 SAAADI. Here the CDR3 reads CASSDRSGQYNEQFF. CDR3 nucleotides: TGCGCCAGCAGTGATAGGAGCGGACAGTACAATGAGCAGTTCTTC.

This clone has only a few counts. V gene TRBV21-1 combines with J gene TRBJ1-3. TRBV21-1 is given as a pseudogene. The length of the CDR3 is 14 residues. The chain's CDR3 is CASSDLSSGNTIYF. The CDR3 coding sequence is TGTGCCAGCAGCGACTTGAGCTCTGGAAACACCATATATTTT.

This clone was seen only a few times. This chain uses TRBV15 with TRBJ1-2; D is perhaps TRBD1 (6 bases). The CDR3 consists of 16 residues. Trimming removed 1 base at V and 4 bases at J, with 16 bases between. CDR1 LNHNV and CDR2 YYDKDF come from the germline V gene (reference sequence). The CDR3 loop is CATSRGMRQEAYGYTF. Here the CDR3 DNA reads TGTGCCACCAGCAGAGGGATGAGACAGGAGGCCTATGGCTACACCTTC.

The V and J genes are TRBV30 and TRBJ2-5; 12 bases match TRBD2. The V segment lost 0 bases and the J segment 4 bases; nucleotides outside the gene matches: 6. Germline V gives CDR1 GTSNPN, CDR2 SVGIG (reference sequence). CDR3 length: 16 amino acids. In DNA, the CDR3 is TGTGCCTGGAGTGTGGCTAGCGGGGGGGCTGGAGAGACCCAGTACTTC. Translated: CAWSVASGGAGETQYF.

This chain uses TRBV6-1 with TRBJ1-1; tentatively, D is TRBD1 (5 bases). CDR1 and CDR2 (germline): MNHNS, SASEGT. V was shortened by 6 bases and J by 4 bases, with 12 bases between the two germline ends. This CDR3 contains 13 residues. Written as DNA, the CDR3 is TGTGCCAGCAGAATAAAACAGGCCACTGAAGCTTTCTTT. This codes for CASRIKQATEAFF.

The J gene is TRBJ2-7, the V gene TRBV2; possible D gene TRBD1, 5 bases. The CDR3 runs 12 residues. Trimming took 2 bases from V and 11 from J, leaving 13 bases between them. CDR1 is SNHLY, CDR2 FYNNEI, per germline. CDR3 sequence reads: CASSEQGWKEYF. Written as DNA, the CDR3 is TGTGCCAGCAGTGAACAGGGTTGGAAGGAGTACTTC.

The gene calls are TRBV7-9 and TRBJ2-7; D remains unclear. V lost 0 bases and J 0 bases, leaving 9 bases between the germline ends. Germline CDR1 is SEHNR and CDR2 is FQNEAQ (reference sequence). The CDR3 contains 15 residues. CDR3 region: CASSLAAQISYEQYF. DNA for the CDR3: TGTGCCAGCAGCTTAGCGGCACAGATCTCCTACGAGCAGTACTTC.